The clone carrying this T cell receptor beta chain was seen more than once but under ten times. Its antigen is currently unknown. There were likely unrecorded immune exposures, though donors were nominally healthy when sampled. V was trimmed by 4 bases and J by 0 bases, leaving 17 bases between them. From germline, CDR1 is SGHRS and CDR2 YFSETQ. The CDR3 loop spans 17 amino acids. These data originate in a study of cytomegalovirus exposure and HLA in healthy donors. General study points: Cytomegalovirus association was listed for about 150 TCR beta chains. Certain sequence variants were highly shared and formed a cluster, and this cluster was likely a sequencing artifact. Generally TCR sequences proved uncommon, though certain public TCRs appeared in numerous donors.

In the PCR, 60 Vbeta and 13 Jbeta primers were used. Assay: immunoSEQ multiplex PCR; the TCRdb copy retains only in-frame clones and omits some. The sample includes 100,000 or so clones, over 75% of them seen just once. V usage is TRBV5-1 and J usage is TRBJ2-1, with a possible D match to TRBD2 (5 bases). The sample consisted of PBMCs. The source of this sequence is a man aged 25 to 40 in good health and CMV-seropositive. Here the CDR3 reads CASSPTSRVTSYNEQFF. The DNA of the CDR3 is TGCGCCAGCAGCCCTACCTCGCGGGTGACCTCCTACAATGAGCAGTTCTTC.